This T cell receptor beta chain was documented in a study of breast tumors, draining lymph nodes, adjacent tissues. Findings and caveats of the study: That most tumor T cells come from lymph nodes remained unproven. Compared with basal-like, luminal-like tumors shared significantly more repertoire with nontumor tissue.

The table lists this clonotype with a few counts. As yet, its antigen is unknown. One entry per CDR3 protein results from TCRdb running MiXCR on the multiplex PCR reads. Of just under 65,000 distinct CDR3 sequences in the sample, approximately 62% were seen once. Sequencing input: breast tumor tissue. The sequence was collected from a female donor with breast cancer. Some clones in this sample may be carry-over from other donors' samples.

The CDR3 DNA is TGTGCCAGCAGCCCCCTCGGTGGTAGCGGGAGTGCCGGGGAGCTGTTTTTT. Its protein is CASSPLGGSGSAGELFF. This chain joins TRBV7-8 and TRBJ2-2; 9 bases are a match to TRBD2. Germline V gene lookup returns CDR1 SGHVS and CDR2 FQNEAQ. This CDR3 has 17 amino acids. Trimming removed 5 bases from V and 6 bases from J; junction bases left unmatched: 13.